The present T cell receptor beta chain was sequenced within a study of blood T cells in healthy people across ages. Together with a sample-barcoded 5' primer, a J-beta primer mix was included in a second PCR lasting about 7 to 12 cycles. One entry per CDR3 protein, called by TCRdb with MiXCR from the 5' RACE reads. The sample carries around 1,500,000 distinct CDR3 sequences, 35% to 45% recorded once. Trimming left V 5 bases short and J 5 bases short, with 12 bases between. This CDR3 spans 12 amino acids. Germline lookup yields CDR1 DFQATT and CDR2 SNEGSKA (reference sequence). Extraction of total RNA produced a minimum of 5 micrograms from each sample.

The receptor's source is a woman aged 18 to 35 in good health. The sequenced sample was blood. The chain uses TRBV20-1 and TRBJ2-5; D unclear. CDR3 region: CSAPRHAETQYF. The CDR3 DNA follows: TGCAGTGCTCCCCGCCACGCGGAGACCCAGTACTTC.